This entry lists 3 T cell receptor beta chains sequenced from one sample in a study of shared clonotypes between healthy human individuals. Method: immunoSEQ multiplex PCR; TCRdb's copy keeps in-frame clones and lacks some. Among about 1 million clones, 60% to 80% were seen once, and the ten largest hold about 1.5%. Material: memory CD4+ T cells sorted from blood. Documented subset: CD45RA-negative fraction. These receptors were collected from a man in his late teens or twenties in good health.

The chain carries TRBV9 and TRBJ2-7; TRBD2 matches 9 bases. The CDR3 spans 13 residues. In germline, CDR1 is SGDLS, CDR2 YYNGEE. The V and J ends lost 3 bases and 4 bases, in that order; junction bases with no gene match: 2. CDR3 sequence reads: CASSGAGGYEQYF. Here the CDR3 DNA reads TGTGCCAGCAGCGGGGCGGGAGGGTACGAGCAGTACTTC.

The chain carries TRBV30 and TRBJ2-2; tentatively, D is TRBD1 or TRBD2 (6 bases each). Trimming pared 2 bases from V and 5 bases from J, leaving 15 bases between. Germline-derived CDR1 and CDR2 are GTSNPN and SVGIG (reference sequence). The CDR3 has 15 residues. The CDR3 here is CAWSRGGLGTGELFF. The CDR3, as DNA: TGTGCCTGGAGTCGTGGGGGGCTTGGTACCGGGGAGCTGTTTTTT. Looking up the rest from reference TRBV30 and TRBJ2-2 gives the full variable domain: SQTIHQWPATLVQPVGSPLSLECTVEGTSNPNLYWYRQAAGRGLQLLFYSVGIGQISSEVPQNLSASRPQDRQFILSSKKLLLSDSGFYLCAWSRGGLGTGELFFGEGSRLTVL.

This clone was seen a handful of times. The same CDR3 arises from other DNA sequences in this sample as well. The chain employs TRBV5-1 and TRBJ1-4; TRBD1 might be the D (5 bases). Germline V gives CDR1 SGHRS, CDR2 YFSETQ. Trimming took 1 base from V and 2 from J, leaving 9 bases between them. CDR3 length: 15 amino acids. The CDR3 DNA is TGCGCCAGCAGCTTGTCGGGGGGTACTAATGAAAAACTGTTTTTT. This translates into CASSLSGGTNEKLFF. Filled out from reference TRBV5-1 and TRBJ1-4, the complete variable domain reads KAGVTQTPRYLIKTRGQQVTLSCSPISGHRSVSWYQQTPGQGLQFLFEYFSETQRNKGNFPGRFSGRQFSNSRSEMNVSTLELGDSALYLCASSLSGGTNEKLFFGSGTQLSVL.